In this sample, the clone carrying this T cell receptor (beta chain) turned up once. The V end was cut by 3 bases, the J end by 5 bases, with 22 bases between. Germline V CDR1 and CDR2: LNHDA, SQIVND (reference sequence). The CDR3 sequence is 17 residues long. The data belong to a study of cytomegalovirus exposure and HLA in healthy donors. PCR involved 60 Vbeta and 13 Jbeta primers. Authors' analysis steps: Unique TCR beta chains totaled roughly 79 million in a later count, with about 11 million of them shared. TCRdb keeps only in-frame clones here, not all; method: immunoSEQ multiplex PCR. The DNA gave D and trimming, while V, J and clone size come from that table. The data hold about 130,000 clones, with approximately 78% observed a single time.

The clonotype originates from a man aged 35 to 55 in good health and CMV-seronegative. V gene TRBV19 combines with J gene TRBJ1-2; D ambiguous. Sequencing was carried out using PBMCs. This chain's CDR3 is CASSMVFNTPREYGYTF. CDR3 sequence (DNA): TGTGCCAGTAGTATGGTCTTTAATACCCCCCGGGAGTATGGCTACACCTTC.